The T cell receptor (beta chain) described here comes from a study of beta chain features in type 1 diabetes. Study-wide findings and caveats: There was a moderate but significant shortening of TCRB CDR3s in all four CD4+ subsets of Type 1 diabetes patients. Although PCR might favor shorter templates, it would do so equally in patients and controls.

For this clone: Its antigen remains unknown.

Deletions cut 5 bases from V and 0 bases from J, with 11 bases between. The CDR3 totals 16 residues. Germline CDR1 SGHTA, CDR2 FQGNSA. Every isolated RNA sample was fully reverse transcribed, so sequencing captured expressed TCRB transcripts. The assay was immunoSEQ multiplex PCR, and TCRdb's table has in-frame clones only and misses some. The sample lists some 370,000 clones, 8.5% to 10% occurring once. This chain links TRBV7-2 with TRBJ2-6; D is undetermined. The receptor comes from a man aged 30 to 45 with type 1 diabetes. The sequenced material came from central memory CD4+ T cells from blood. CDR3 in amino acids: CASSPIRSSGANVLTF. CDR3 nucleotide sequence: TGTGCCAGCAGCCCCATAAGAAGCTCTGGGGCCAACGTCCTGACTTTC. The full variable domain, rest sourced from reference TRBV7-2 and TRBJ2-6, is GAGVSQSPSNKVTEKGKDVELRCDPISGHTALYWYRQSLGQGLEFLIYFQGNSAPDKSGLPSDRFSAERTGGSVSTLTIQRTQQEDSAVYLCASSPIRSSGANVLTFGAGSRLTVL.